This entry lists 14 T cell receptor beta chains sequenced from one sample in a study of blood T cells in healthy people across ages (dated by TCRdb to 2015 to 2017). The library was prepared using 5' RACE. TCRdb shows the sequencer as Illumina HiSeq 2500. A second PCR of 7 to 11 cycles was performed with a sample-barcoded 5' primer and a J-beta primer mix. TCRdb handled the public reads itself, with Q25 trimming in fastp and clone calling in MiXCR, and kept productive beta chains. Entries that share a CDR3 protein sequence are merged under the most common genes and DNA. Present in this sample are about 1.6 million distinct CDR3 sequences, about 35% of which were seen just once. The biggest ten clones account for about 11% of the sample. Sequenced material: blood. These receptors were collected from a woman aged 30 to 39 in good health.

The rearrangement joins TRBV3-1 to TRBJ2-4; D unclear. The DNA end lines up better with TRBJ2-7; the J call may be wrong. CDR3 length: 15 residues. The germline gives CDR1 LGHDT, CDR2 YNNKEL (reference sequence). The CDR3 DNA reads as TGTGCCAGCAGCCAAGCACTGGCAATGTTTTACGAGCAGTACTTC. It specifies CASSQALAMFYEQYF.

CDR3 region: CASSQTDRANYGYTF. CDR3 sequence (DNA): TGCGCCAGCAGCCAAACGGACAGGGCTAACTATGGCTACACCTTC. V and J are TRBV4-1 and TRBJ1-2, with 8 bases lining up with TRBD1. After removal of 2 bases from V and 0 bases from J, the junction contained 2 bases not matched to a gene. The V gene's germline CDR1 is MGHRA and CDR2 YSYEKL. The CDR3 sequence is 15 residues long.

The chain uses TRBV4-1 and TRBJ2-7; D remains ambiguous. This CDR3 is 13 amino acids long. Trimming pared 4 bases from V and 7 bases from J, leaving 14 bases between. In germline, CDR1 is MGHRA, CDR2 YSYEKL. CDR3 region: CASSLAVSEEQYF. The CDR3 DNA sequence: TGCGCCAGCAGCCTTGCAGTGAGTGAAGAGCAGTACTTC.

As concerns this clonotype: A much larger clone lies one base from this, so it may be a read error. This chain uses TRBV4-2 with TRBJ2-5; the match to TRBD2 covers 7 bases. This CDR3 spans 15 amino acids. CDR1 and CDR2 from the germline V gene are LGHNA and YNFKEQ. CDR3 sequence reads: CAGSQEAPSGETQYF. The DNA of the CDR3 is TGTGCCGGCAGCCAAGAGGCGCCTAGCGGAGAGACCCAGTACTTC.

CDR3 sequence (DNA): TGTGCCAGCAGCCAAGAAAACCTCAGGGATACGCAGTATTTT. It specifies CASSQENLRDTQYF. This chain connects TRBV14 to TRBJ2-3; no reliable D call. Trimming cost V 0 bases and J 6 bases, with 10 bases left between them. Germline CDR1 reads SGHDN; CDR2 reads FVKESK. The CDR3 extends over 14 amino acids.

This clonotype occurred a few times. This chain links TRBV28 with TRBJ2-3; possible D gene TRBD2, 5 bases. V lost 8 bases, J lost 1 base, and 16 bases lay in between. Per germline, CDR1 MDHEN and CDR2 SYDVKM. The CDR3 runs 15 residues. The CDR3 bases are TGTGCCAGCTCGAAGAGGGAGACCGGCACAGATACGCAGTATTTT. Its protein is CASSKRETGTDTQYF.

The table lists this clonotype with many counts. The chain joins TRBV15 to TRBJ2-5, with D uncertain. Per germline, CDR1 LNHNV and CDR2 YYDKDF (reference sequence). With 1 base removed from V and 5 bases from J, the gap between germline ends came to 11 bases. The CDR3 has 14 residues. CDR3 protein: CATSRAPLEETQYF. CDR3 nucleotides: TGTGCCACCAGCAGAGCCCCCCTAGAGGAGACCCAGTACTTC.

The V gene is TRBV14, the J gene TRBJ2-5; D ambiguous. CDR1 is SGHDN and CDR2 is FVKESK in the germline V gene. Between the trimmed V and J ends, which lost 1 base and 1 base, there was a span of 7 bases. The CDR3 runs 14 residues. CDR3 sequence reads: CASSQVPAQETQYF. CDR3 bases: TGTGCCAGCAGCCAAGTCCCAGCCCAAGAGACCCAGTACTTC.

This clonotype has more than one count but fewer than ten. The chain links TRBV7-8 to TRBJ2-3; the D gene could be TRBD1 or TRBD2 (6 bases each). Germline V gene lookup returns CDR1 SGHVS and CDR2 FQNEAQ. V was trimmed by 6 bases and J by 4 bases, leaving 14 bases between them. The CDR3 is 14 residues long. CDR3 nucleotides: TGTGCCAGCAGTCGAGGGAGGACAGCAGATACGCAGTATTTT. This sequence encodes CASSRGRTADTQYF.

This clonotype was detected only a few times. V gene TRBV20-1 combines with J gene TRBJ2-7, with D perhaps TRBD2 (5 bases). Trimming removed 5 bases from V and 2 bases from J, with 19 bases in between. The CDR3 covers 15 residues. Per germline, CDR1 DFQATT and CDR2 SNEGSKA (reference sequence). CDR3: CSAGLYQWGTYEQYF. The CDR3 bases are TGCAGTGCTGGACTTTACCAATGGGGTACCTACGAGCAGTACTTC.

This clonotype was seen only a few times. This rearrangement joins TRBV5-5 to TRBJ1-1; no clear D. Between the trimmed V and J ends, which lost 0 bases and 8 bases, there was a span of 5 bases. Germline CDR1 and CDR2: SGHKS and YYEKEE (reference sequence). The CDR3 has 11 residues. CDR3 DNA sequence: TGTGCCAGCAGCTTGGCGCGAGAAGCTTTCTTT. Residues: CASSLAREAFF.

This clonotype has more than one count but fewer than ten. The chain uses TRBV29-1 and TRBJ1-5; D is perhaps TRBD1 (5 bases). Between the trimmed V and J ends, which lost 4 bases and 4 bases, there was a span of 14 bases. From germline, CDR1 is SQVTM and CDR2 ANQGSEA. The CDR3 spans 14 residues. The CDR3 nucleotides read TGCAGCGTTGCTCCGCAGGGTGGTAATCAGCCCCAGCATTTT. Translating gives CSVAPQGGNQPQHF.

This clonotype was seen a handful of times. V and J are TRBV5-4 and TRBJ2-3, with D unresolved. Germline V gene lookup returns CDR1 SGHNT and CDR2 YYREEE (reference sequence). The CDR3 spans 15 residues. V was pared by 5 bases and J by 3 bases, with 16 bases between. The DNA of the CDR3 is TGTGCCAGCAGTTTGAATGGTGTGACTACAGATACGCAGTATTTT. Protein sequence: CASSLNGVTTDTQYF.

Written as DNA, the CDR3 is TGTGCCAGCAGCAAGAACAGGGACTACGAGCAGTACTTC. As protein: CASSKNRDYEQYF. The chain carries TRBV6-2 or TRBV6-3 and TRBJ2-7, with a tentative D call TRBD1 (6 bases). From germline, CDR1 is MNHEY and CDR2 SVGEGT. Trimming removed 6 bases at V and 3 bases at J, with 12 bases between. The CDR3 is 13 amino acids.